What follows are 27 T cell receptor beta chains derived from one specimen sequenced in a study of shared clonotypes between healthy human individuals. Profiling relied on immunoSEQ multiplex PCR, and the TCRdb table lists in-frame clones only, not all of them. The sample holds 2 million to 2.5 million clones; about 90% are singletons and the top ten take around 0.38%. Sequenced material: naive CD4+ T cells from PBMCs. The subset denotes: CD45RA+ positively selected. Source of these receptors: a man younger than 30 in good health. Some clones in this sample may be carry-over from other donors' samples.

This rearrangement joins TRBV9 to TRBJ1-3; no firm D call. CDR1 is SGDLS and CDR2 is YYNGEE in the germline V gene. The CDR3 spans 14 residues. V lost 2 bases and J 0 bases, leaving 6 bases between the germline ends. Here the CDR3 DNA reads TGTGCCAGCAGCGTTGACTACTCTGGAAACACCATATATTTT. Amino acid sequence: CASSVDYSGNTIYF.

This clone was observed a single time. The V gene is TRBV5-5, the J gene TRBJ2-7; a weak D match, TRBD2 (8 bases). CDR3 size: 14 residues. Between the trimmed V and J ends, which lost 6 bases and 3 bases, there was a span of 16 bases. From germline, CDR1 is SGHKS and CDR2 YYEKEE (reference sequence). CDR3 amino acids: CASNPGGGNYEQYF. The CDR3 nucleotides are TGTGCCAGCAACCCGGGAGGGGGCAACTACGAGCAGTACTTC.

The rearrangement joins TRBV20-1 to TRBJ2-5; TRBD1 agrees at 10 bases. Germline values: CDR1 DFQATT, CDR2 SNEGSKA (reference sequence). The CDR3 is 11 residues long. In DNA form, the CDR3 reads TGCAGCCGACAGGGGGCGAAGACCCAGTACTTC. This translates into CSRQGAKTQYF.

This chain connects TRBV7-8 to TRBJ2-1; 9 bases match TRBD2. CDR1 SGHVS and CDR2 FQNEAQ come from the germline V gene. The ends lost 5 bases at V and 2 bases at J; junction bases unmatched: 7. The CDR3 runs to 16 residues. Here the CDR3 reads CASSVLGLAAYNEQFF. The CDR3 DNA is TGTGCCAGCAGCGTGCTGGGACTAGCTGCCTACAATGAGCAGTTCTTC.

The chain uses TRBV2 and TRBJ1-1; 7 bases map to TRBD1. Germline V gene data show CDR1 as SNHLY and CDR2 as FYNNEI. Trimming took 6 bases from V and 4 from J; bases not matched to a gene: 5. CDR3 length equals 13 residues. The CDR3 DNA reads as TGTGCCAGCAGGACAGGGAGGGCCACTGAAGCTTTCTTT. This encodes CASRTGRATEAFF.

The J gene is TRBJ2-6, the V gene TRBV9; possibly TRBD2 for D (5 bases). Trimming pared 3 bases from V and 0 bases from J, leaving 16 bases between. CDR1 is SGDLS, CDR2 YYNGEE, per germline. This CDR3 contains 18 residues. CDR3 amino acids: CASSARASLFSGANVLTF. CDR3 bases: TGTGCCAGCAGCGCTAGAGCTAGCCTATTCTCTGGGGCCAACGTCCTGACTTTC.

This clone was observed a few times. This chain links TRBV19 with TRBJ2-7; D may be TRBD2 (6 bases). CDR3 length: 14 residues. Germline V gene lookup returns CDR1 LNHDA and CDR2 SQIVND (reference sequence). The ends were cut back, 6 bases at V and 2 bases at J, with 14 bases in the middle. CDR3 protein: CASSTGTVPYEQYF. Here the CDR3 DNA reads TGTGCCAGTAGCACCGGGACTGTTCCCTACGAGCAGTACTTC.

This sequence joins TRBV9 and TRBJ2-7; unclear D gene. CDR3 length: 13 amino acids. Trimming left V 4 bases short and J 5 bases short, with 13 bases between. Germline CDR1 and CDR2: SGDLS and YYNGEE. DNA of the CDR3: TGTGCCAGCAGCCGCGGCCCCGGCCACGAGCAGTACTTC. Translated, it gives CASSRGPGHEQYF.

V and J are TRBV7-9 and TRBJ1-2; no clear D. The CDR3 contains 14 residues. Germline V CDR1 and CDR2: SEHNR, FQNEAQ (reference sequence). V was shortened by 1 base and J by 4 bases, with 10 bases between the two germline ends. As DNA, the CDR3 is TGTGCCAGCAGCTTAGGCGGTCAGCCCTATGGCTACACCTTC. It codes for CASSLGGQPYGYTF.

The genes are TRBV28 and TRBJ1-2; D is unresolved. The CDR3 is 13 amino acids. Per the germline V gene, CDR1 is MDHEN and CDR2 is SYDVKM. V dropped 3 bases and J dropped 0 bases, with 5 bases sitting between them. The CDR3 protein is CASSFKTNYGYTF. The CDR3 DNA is TGTGCCAGCAGTTTTAAGACTAACTATGGCTACACCTTC.

This chain joins TRBV7-2 and TRBJ2-5, with 7 positions matching TRBD2. Germline assignment: CDR1 SGHTA and CDR2 FQGNSA. The CDR3 is 15 residues long. V was clipped by 5 bases and J by 1 base; unmatched bases: 7. The DNA of the CDR3 is TGTGCCAGCAGCCCGTGGACTAGTATCCAAGAGACCCAGTACTTC. Encoded protein: CASSPWTSIQETQYF.

The chain carries TRBV7-2 and TRBJ1-4, with a tentative D call TRBD1 (5 bases). Looked up from germline, CDR1 is SGHTA and CDR2 is FQGNSA. V was pared by 0 bases and J by 8 bases, with 13 bases between. The CDR3 extends over 15 amino acids. This CDR3 is CASSLARRDGEKLFF. For the CDR3, the DNA is TGTGCCAGCAGCTTAGCGAGAAGGGACGGAGAAAAACTGTTTTTT.

This clone has only a few counts. The rearrangement uses TRBV29-1 and TRBJ1-1; TRBD1 agrees at 7 bases. Germline V CDR1 and CDR2: SQVTM, ANQGSEA. The CDR3 loop spans 13 amino acids. Trimming at V came to 2 bases and at J to 4 bases, leaving 4 bases not matched to a gene. CDR3 residues: CSVEKGAFTEAFF. The CDR3, as DNA: TGCAGCGTTGAAAAGGGGGCGTTCACTGAAGCTTTCTTT. Complete variable domain (other parts from reference TRBV29-1 and TRBJ1-1): SAVISQKPSRDICQRGTSLTIQCQVDSQVTMMFWYRQQPGQSLTLIATANQGSEATYESGFVIDKFPISRPNLTFSTLTVSNMSPEDSSIYLCSVEKGAFTEAFFGQGTRLTVV.

The J gene is TRBJ1-1, the V gene TRBV28; TRBD1 matches 7 bases. J was trimmed by 7 bases and V by 6 bases; bases with no gene match: 8. CDR1 MDHEN and CDR2 SYDVKM come from the germline V gene. The CDR3 consists of 13 residues. The CDR3 protein is CASSSGGAGEAFF. The DNA for the CDR3 is TGTGCCAGCAGCTCAGGGGGGGCCGGTGAAGCTTTCTTT.

Turning to this clone: Its ends do not fully match the called genes, so a read error is possible. This chain uses TRBV30 with TRBJ1-4; 10 bases fit TRBD1. This CDR3 has 16 residues. Germline V lookup: CDR1 GTSNPN, CDR2 SVGIG (reference sequence). The CDR3 loop reads CVWSVRQGANNEKLFF. As DNA, the CDR3 is TGTGTCTGGAGTGTCCGACAGGGGGCGAATAATGAAAAACTGTTTTTT.

V gene TRBV5-1 combines with J gene TRBJ1-4, with 9 positions matching TRBD1. Trimming removed 5 bases from V and 7 bases from J; junction bases left unmatched: 9. Germline V gives CDR1 SGHRS, CDR2 YFSETQ. The CDR3 length is 15 residues. The CDR3: CASRLAGTGPEKLFF. The CDR3 DNA reads TGCGCCAGCAGACTGGCCGGGACAGGGCCTGAAAAACTGTTTTTT.

V gene TRBV5-1 combines with J gene TRBJ2-1; D not certain. In germline, CDR1 is SGHRS, CDR2 YFSETQ. The CDR3 runs to 13 residues. With 3 bases removed from V and 8 bases from J, the gap between germline ends came to 12 bases. Here the CDR3 reads CASSWTPMDEQFF. The CDR3 nucleotides are TGCGCCAGCAGCTGGACCCCGATGGATGAGCAGTTCTTC.

The chain has TRBV27 and TRBJ2-5; D possibly matches TRBD1 or TRBD2 (5 bases each). Trimming cost V 6 bases and J 5 bases, with 22 bases left between them. The CDR3 length is 16 residues. Germline loops: CDR1 MNHEY, CDR2 SMNVEV (reference sequence). The CDR3, as DNA: TGTGCCAGCAGCCGATTTATGGGACGGATGGGGGAGACCCAGTACTTC. Protein sequence: CASSRFMGRMGETQYF.

The chain is built from TRBV29-1 and TRBJ2-2, with 8 bases lining up with TRBD1. Losses at the gene ends were 6 bases for V and 6 bases for J; bases not matched to a gene: 3. Germline values: CDR1 SQVTM, CDR2 ANQGSEA. The CDR3 is 12 amino acids. This CDR3 is CSVQGASGELFF. CDR3 in DNA: TGCAGCGTGCAGGGGGCGTCCGGGGAGCTGTTTTTT.

The chain carries TRBV28 and TRBJ1-1, with D possibly TRBD1 on 5 matching bases. Germline CDR1 and CDR2: MDHEN and SYDVKM. Trimming left V 6 bases short and J 5 bases short, with 10 bases between. The CDR3 sequence is 12 residues long. CDR3 DNA: TGTGCCAGCAGACTGACAGAAACTGAAGCTTTCTTT. Amino acids: CASRLTETEAFF.

The V call is TRBV28, the J call TRBJ1-2, with D unclear. The CDR3 loop spans 12 amino acids. In germline, CDR1 is MDHEN, CDR2 SYDVKM. V was cut by 7 bases and J by 4 bases, with 10 bases left in between. CDR3 coding DNA: TGTGCCAGCAATTCCGCCACCTATGGCTACACCTTC. It is translated as CASNSATYGYTF.

V usage is TRBV27 and J usage is TRBJ2-7; perhaps TRBD2 as D (5 bases). With 3 bases removed from V and 6 bases from J, the gap between germline ends came to 15 bases. This CDR3 has 14 amino acids. Per germline, CDR1 MNHEY and CDR2 SMNVEV (reference sequence). CDR3 protein: CASSFKRESPEQYF. The CDR3 DNA sequence: TGTGCCAGCAGTTTTAAACGGGAAAGCCCCGAGCAGTACTTC.

V gene TRBV2 combines with J gene TRBJ2-2; 7 nucleotides align to TRBD1. CDR3 length equals 15 residues. The germline CDR1 and CDR2 sequences are SNHLY and FYNNEI. J gave up 3 bases and V 7 bases, and 8 bases lay outside the gene matches. In nucleotides, the CDR3 is TGTGCCAGCAAGACGGGACAGCCAGACACCGGGGAGCTGTTTTTT. Translated: CASKTGQPDTGELFF.

The chain links TRBV15 to TRBJ2-5; D not certain. From germline, CDR1 is LNHNV and CDR2 YYDKDF (reference sequence). This CDR3 spans 15 amino acids. The V and J ends lost 4 bases and 0 bases respectively, with 12 bases between them. The CDR3 DNA follows: TGTGCCACCAGCACCAACACGGTCTACCAAGAGACCCAGTACTTC. This gives the protein CATSTNTVYQETQYF.

CDR3 sequence reads: CASSPLQTGELFF. As DNA, the CDR3 is TGTGCCAGCAGCCCATTACAAACCGGGGAGCTGTTTTTT. The chain couples TRBV4-2 to TRBJ2-2; D uncertain. This CDR3 spans 13 amino acids. The germline V gene encodes CDR1 LGHNA and CDR2 YNFKEQ. Trimming cost V 4 bases and J 5 bases, with 8 bases left between them.

J is TRBJ2-2 and V is TRBV11-1; 9 bases fit TRBD1. The CDR3 runs to 15 residues. Germline V gene data show CDR1 as SGHAT and CDR2 as FQDESV (reference sequence). Trimming took 0 bases from V and 6 from J; bases not matched to a gene: 2. CDR3 amino acids: CASSLATGGPGELFF. DNA for the CDR3: TGTGCCAGCAGCTTAGCTACAGGGGGCCCCGGGGAGCTGTTTTTT.

The chain uses TRBV5-4 and TRBJ2-5, with 8 bases identical to TRBD2. This CDR3 region has 15 residues. Trimming removed 4 bases from V and 5 bases from J; junction bases left unmatched: 10. The germline V gene has CDR1 SGHNT and CDR2 YYREEE (reference sequence). The CDR3 is CASSELSGSGETQYF. The CDR3 DNA reads as TGTGCCAGCAGCGAACTAAGCGGGAGTGGGGAGACCCAGTACTTC. The full variable domain, with the rest looked up from reference TRBV5-4 and TRBJ2-5, is ETGVTQSPTHLIKTRGQQVTLRCSSQSGHNTVSWYQQALGQGPQFIFQYYREEENGRGNFPPRFSGLQFPNYSSELNVNALELDDSALYLCASSELSGSGETQYFGPGTRLLVL.